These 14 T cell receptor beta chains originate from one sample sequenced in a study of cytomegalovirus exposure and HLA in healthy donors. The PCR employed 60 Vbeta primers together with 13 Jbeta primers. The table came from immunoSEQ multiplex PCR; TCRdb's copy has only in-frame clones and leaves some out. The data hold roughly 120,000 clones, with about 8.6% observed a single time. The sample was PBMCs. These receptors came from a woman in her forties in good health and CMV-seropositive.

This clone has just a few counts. The CDR3 region is CASSHGLAGAYEQYF. DNA of the CDR3: TGCGCCAGCAGCCACGGACTAGCGGGGGCCTACGAGCAGTACTTC. The chain combines TRBV5-1 with TRBJ2-7; the match to TRBD2 covers 13 bases. This CDR3 spans 15 amino acids. Germline CDR1 is SGHRS and CDR2 is YFSETQ. After removal of 4 bases from V and 2 bases from J, the junction contained 3 bases not matched to a gene.

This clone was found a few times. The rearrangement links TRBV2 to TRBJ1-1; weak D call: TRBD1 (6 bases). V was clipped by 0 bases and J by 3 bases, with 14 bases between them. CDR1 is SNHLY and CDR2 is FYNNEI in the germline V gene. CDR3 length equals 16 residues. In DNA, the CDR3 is TGTGCCAGCAGTGAAGCGCGGGGGGGGCTGGACACTGAAGCTTTCTTT. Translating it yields CASSEARGGLDTEAFF. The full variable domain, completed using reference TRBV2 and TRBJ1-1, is EPEVTQTPSHQVTQMGQEVILRCVPISNHLYFYWYRQILGQKVEFLVSFYNNEISEKSEIFDDQFSVERPDGSNFTLKIRSTKLEDSAMYFCASSEARGGLDTEAFFGQGTRLTVV.

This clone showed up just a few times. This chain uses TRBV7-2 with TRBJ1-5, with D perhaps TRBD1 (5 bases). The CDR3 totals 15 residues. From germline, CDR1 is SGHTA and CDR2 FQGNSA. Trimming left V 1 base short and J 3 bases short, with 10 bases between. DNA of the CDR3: TGTGCCAGCAGCTTAGTTGACAGTCCCAATCAGCCCCAGCATTTT. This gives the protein CASSLVDSPNQPQHF.

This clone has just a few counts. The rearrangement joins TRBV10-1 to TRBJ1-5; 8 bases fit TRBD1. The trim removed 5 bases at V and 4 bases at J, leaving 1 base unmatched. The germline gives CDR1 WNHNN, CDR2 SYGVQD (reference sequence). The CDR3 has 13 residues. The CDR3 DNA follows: TGCGCCAGCAGTCACAGGGGGAATCAGCCCCAGCATTTT. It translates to CASSHRGNQPQHF.

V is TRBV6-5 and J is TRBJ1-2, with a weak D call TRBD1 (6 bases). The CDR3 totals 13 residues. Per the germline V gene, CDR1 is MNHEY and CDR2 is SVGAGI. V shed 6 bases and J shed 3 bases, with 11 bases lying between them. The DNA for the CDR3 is TGTGCCAGCAGGCCAGGGGTCTACTATGGCTACACCTTC. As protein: CASRPGVYYGYTF.

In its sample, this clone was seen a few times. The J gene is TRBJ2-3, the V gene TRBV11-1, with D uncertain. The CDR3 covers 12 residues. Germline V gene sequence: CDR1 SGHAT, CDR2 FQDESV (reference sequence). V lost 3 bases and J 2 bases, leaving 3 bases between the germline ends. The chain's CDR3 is CASSFHTDTQYF. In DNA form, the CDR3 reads TGTGCCAGCAGCTTCCACACAGATACGCAGTATTTT.

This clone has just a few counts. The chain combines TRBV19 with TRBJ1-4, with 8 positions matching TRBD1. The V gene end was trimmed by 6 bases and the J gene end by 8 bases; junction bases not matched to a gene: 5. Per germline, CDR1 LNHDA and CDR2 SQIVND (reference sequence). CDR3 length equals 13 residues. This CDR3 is CASRGTGQEKLFF. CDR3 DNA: TGTGCCAGTAGGGGGACAGGACAAGAAAAACTGTTTTTT.

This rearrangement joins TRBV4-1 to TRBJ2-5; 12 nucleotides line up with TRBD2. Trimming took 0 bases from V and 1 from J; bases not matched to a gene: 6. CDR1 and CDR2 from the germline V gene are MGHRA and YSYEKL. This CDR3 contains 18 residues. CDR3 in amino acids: CASSQDLGLAGFQETQYF. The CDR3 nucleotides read TGCGCCAGCAGCCAAGATCTTGGACTAGCGGGGTTCCAAGAGACCCAGTACTTC.

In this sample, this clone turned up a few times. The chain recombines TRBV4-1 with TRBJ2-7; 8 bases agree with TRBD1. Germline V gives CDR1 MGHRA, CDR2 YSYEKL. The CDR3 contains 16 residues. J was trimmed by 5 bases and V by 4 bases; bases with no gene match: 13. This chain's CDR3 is CASSPPARDRSHEQYF. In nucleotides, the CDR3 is TGCGCCAGCAGCCCCCCCGCACGGGACAGGAGCCACGAGCAGTACTTC.

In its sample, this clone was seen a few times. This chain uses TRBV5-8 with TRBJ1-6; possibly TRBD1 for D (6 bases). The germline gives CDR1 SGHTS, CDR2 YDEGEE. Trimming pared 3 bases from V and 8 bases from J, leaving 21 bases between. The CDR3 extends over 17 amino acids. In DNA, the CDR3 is TGTGCCAGCAGCTCCCTCTACGCAGGGGTTGTCGATTCACCCCTCCACTTT. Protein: CASSSLYAGVVDSPLHF.

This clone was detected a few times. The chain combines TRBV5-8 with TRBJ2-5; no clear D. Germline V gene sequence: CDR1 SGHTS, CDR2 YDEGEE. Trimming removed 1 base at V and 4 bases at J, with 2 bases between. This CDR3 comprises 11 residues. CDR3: CASSLRETQYF. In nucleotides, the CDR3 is TGTGCCAGCAGCTTGCGAGAGACCCAGTACTTC. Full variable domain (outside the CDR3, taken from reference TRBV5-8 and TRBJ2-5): EAGVTQSPTHLIKTRGQQATLRCSPISGHTSVYWYQQALGLGLQFLLWYDEGEERNRGNFPPRFSGRQFPNYSSELNVNALELEDSALYLCASSLRETQYFGPGTRLLVL.

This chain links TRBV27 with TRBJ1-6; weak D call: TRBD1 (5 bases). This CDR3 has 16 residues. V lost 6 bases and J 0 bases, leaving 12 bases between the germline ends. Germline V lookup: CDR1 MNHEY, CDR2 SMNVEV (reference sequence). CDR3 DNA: TGTGCCAGCAGCCGGGGGGAGAGCTCCTATAATTCACCCCTCCACTTT. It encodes CASSRGESSYNSPLHF.

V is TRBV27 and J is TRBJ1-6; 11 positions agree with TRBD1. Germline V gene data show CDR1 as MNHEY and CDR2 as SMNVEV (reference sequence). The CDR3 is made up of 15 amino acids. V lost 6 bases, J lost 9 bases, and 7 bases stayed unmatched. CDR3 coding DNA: TGTGCCAGCAGAGATGGACAGGGGGCGGGTTCACCCCTCCACTTT. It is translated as CASRDGQGAGSPLHF.

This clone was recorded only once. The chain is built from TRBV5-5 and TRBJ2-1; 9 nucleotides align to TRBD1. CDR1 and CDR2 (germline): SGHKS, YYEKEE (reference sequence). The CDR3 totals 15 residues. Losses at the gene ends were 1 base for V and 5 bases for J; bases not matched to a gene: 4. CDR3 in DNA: TGTGCCAGCAGCTTGCAACAGGGGGCAAACAATGAGCAGTTCTTC. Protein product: CASSLQQGANNEQFF.